This T cell receptor beta chain stems from a study of CD4 and CD8 cells across lung adenocarcinoma regions. TCRdb analysed the PCR reads with MiXCR anew, one entry per CDR3 protein. In the table there are approximately 25,000 distinct CDR3 sequences, around half of which are singletons. Looked up from germline, CDR1 is MNHNS and CDR2 is SASEGT. The CDR3 is 13 amino acids. Donors had localized lung adenocarcinoma, a non-small cell lung cancer. Sequenced material: CD8+ T cells from the center of a lung tumor. This receptor was obtained from a male donor with lung adenocarcinoma. The CD4 and CD8 labels of this study may be unreliable. The genes are TRBV6-1 and TRBJ2-1; the D gene is possibly TRBD2 (5 bases). The better agreement between TRBJ2-7 and the DNA end casts doubt on the J call. The CDR3 coding sequence is TGTGCCAGCAGTGAAGCGAGGGTCTACGAGCAGTACTTC. The encoded protein is CASSEARVYEQYF.